This TCR beta chain is drawn from a study of T cells after yellow fever vaccination. General study results and limits: One caveat is that FACS-sorted repertoires could contain abundant clonotypes contaminating from the bulk population.

Worth noting for this clonotype: Antigen unknown.

The CDR3 runs to 13 residues. Trimming left V 6 bases short and J 3 bases short, with 12 bases between. CDR1 MDHEN and CDR2 SYDVKM come from the germline V gene. It was through 5'RACE template switching that TCR cDNA was made, with a universal primer site and UMIs added. TCRdb itself ran the 5' RACE reads through MiXCR, one entry per CDR3 protein. The sample lists about 180,000 distinct CDR3 sequences, about 6% seen once, with approximately 3% in the top ten. The clonotype originates from a man aged 18 to 29 who received the YFV17D yellow fever vaccine. This chain connects TRBV28 to TRBJ2-7; D remains unclear. The sample was CD4+ T cells sorted from PBMCs, taken on the day of the first yellow fever vaccination. As DNA, the CDR3 is TGTGCCAGCAGCCCCCGGGTCCACTACGAGCAGTACTTC. Protein: CASSPRVHYEQYF.